These 21 T cell receptor beta chains originate from one sample sequenced in a study of PD-1 blockade in classical Hodgkin lymphoma. Profiling relied on immunoSEQ multiplex PCR, and the TCRdb table lists in-frame clones only, not all of them. Of some 96,000 clones listed, roughly 79% are singletons. No patient escaped relapse after autologous stem cell transplantation, and brentuximab vedotin exposure varied. The source was peripheral blood mononuclear cells (PBMCs), collected before the second cycle of nivolumab. The receptors come from a human donor with classical Hodgkin lymphoma.

In this sample, this clone turned up a few times. The CDR3 DNA sequence: TGTGCCAGCAGCTTGTGGTCGAACAATGAGCAGTTCTTC. This codes for CASSLWSNNEQFF. V and J are TRBV5-4 and TRBJ2-1, with no clear D. The CDR3 is 13 residues long. CDR1 and CDR2 (germline): SGHNT, YYREEE (reference sequence). Trimming left V 1 base short and J 5 bases short, with 7 bases between.

The CDR3 region has the DNA TGTGCCAGCAGCTTTACTACCACAGATACGCAGTATTTT. Amino acid sequence: CASSFTTTDTQYF. The J gene is TRBJ2-3, the V gene TRBV7-9; D call uncertain. Trimming shortened V by 3 bases and J by 2 bases, and 6 bases separated the two germline ends. Per the germline V gene, CDR1 is SEHNR and CDR2 is FQNEAQ (reference sequence). This CDR3 has 13 amino acids. Drawing the rest from reference TRBV7-9 and TRBJ2-3, the complete variable domain is DTGVSQNPRHKITKRGQNVTFRCDPISEHNRLYWYRQTLGQGPEFLTYFQNEAQLEKSRLLSDRFSAERPKGSFSTLEIQRTEQGDSAMYLCASSFTTTDTQYFGPGTRLTVL.

The sample holds a few counts of this clone. The gene calls are TRBV2 and TRBJ2-7; D might be TRBD2 (5 bases). CDR3 length: 14 amino acids. V lost 3 bases and J lost 1, with 10 bases in between. Germline CDR1 reads SNHLY; CDR2 reads FYNNEI. CDR3 bases: TGTGCCAGCAGTGACAGCCGGGGTTCCTACGAGCAGTACTTC. Residues: CASSDSRGSYEQYF.

The rearrangement links TRBV29-1 to TRBJ1-1; D remains ambiguous. This CDR3 comprises 11 residues. Trimming took off 7 bases at V and 6 bases at J, with 12 bases between the two ends. Per the germline V gene, CDR1 is SQVTM and CDR2 is ANQGSEA. The CDR3 sequence: CSGVQAPEAFF. The CDR3 DNA is TGCAGCGGCGTGCAGGCCCCTGAAGCTTTCTTT.

The V gene is TRBV28, the J gene TRBJ2-5, with D possibly being TRBD1 or TRBD2 (5 bases each). Trimming removed 0 bases from V and 1 base from J, with 6 bases in between. The CDR3 is 14 amino acids. Germline V gene data show CDR1 as MDHEN and CDR2 as SYDVKM. For the CDR3, the DNA is TGTGCCAGCAGTTTATGGGGACCCCAAGAGACCCAGTACTTC. This translates into CASSLWGPQETQYF.

The chain is built from TRBV5-1 and TRBJ1-1; D ambiguous. V was pared by 4 bases and J by 1 base, with 11 bases between. The germline V gene encodes CDR1 SGHRS and CDR2 YFSETQ. The CDR3 consists of 14 residues. The CDR3 sequence: CASSILSPNTEAFF. For the CDR3, the DNA is TGCGCCAGCAGCATCCTTTCTCCGAACACTGAAGCTTTCTTT.

The chain uses TRBV10-3 and TRBJ1-4, with 7 bases that match TRBD1. V lost 6 bases, J lost 5 bases, and 9 bases stayed unmatched. The CDR3 is 15 residues long. CDR1 is ENHRY and CDR2 is SYGVKD in the germline V gene. CDR3 DNA: TGTGCCATCAGGGCAACTGGGACAGAGAATGAAAAACTGTTTTTT. Translating it yields CAIRATGTENEKLFF.

The rearrangement joins TRBV30 to TRBJ2-1; D is unclear. Trimming cost V 4 bases and J 6 bases, with 10 bases left between them. The CDR3 extends over 12 amino acids. CDR1 and CDR2 from the germline V gene are GTSNPN and SVGIG (reference sequence). CDR3 loop: CAWTKSTNEQFF. The CDR3 coding sequence is TGTGCCTGGACTAAGTCCACCAATGAGCAGTTCTTC.

This clone was counted a single time. J is TRBJ2-7 and V is TRBV19, with 10 nucleotides matching TRBD2. The CDR3 runs 14 residues. J was trimmed by 4 bases and V by 5 bases; bases with no gene match: 5. The germline CDR1 and CDR2 sequences are LNHDA and SQIVND (reference sequence). DNA of the CDR3: TGTGCCAGTAGTTCATCTAGCGGGAGTTACGAGCAGTACTTC. This codes for CASSSSSGSYEQYF.

This chain joins TRBV7-9 and TRBJ2-6; D call uncertain. The germline V gene encodes CDR1 SEHNR and CDR2 FQNEAQ (reference sequence). The CDR3 is made up of 14 amino acids. V lost 6 bases and J lost 4, with 10 bases in between. The CDR3 loop reads CASSHTSGANVLTF. CDR3 bases: TGTGCCAGCAGTCATACTTCCGGGGCCAACGTCCTGACTTTC.

This rearrangement joins TRBV28 to TRBJ2-3; 7 bases line up with TRBD2. The CDR3 is made up of 16 amino acids. Germline CDR1 is MDHEN and CDR2 is SYDVKM. With 5 bases clipped from V and 6 bases from J, the junction kept 14 bases outside the gene matches. The CDR3 loop is CASSPFARTRADTQYF. In nucleotides, the CDR3 is TGTGCCAGCAGTCCCTTCGCCAGGACTAGAGCCGATACGCAGTATTTT.

V and J are TRBV28 and TRBJ2-7, with no clear D. The CDR3 sequence is 14 residues long. V was trimmed by 3 bases and J by 1 base, leaving 10 bases between them. CDR1 is MDHEN and CDR2 is SYDVKM in the germline V gene. As DNA, the CDR3 is TGTGCCAGCAGTTTGGTACAGTCTTCCTACGAGCAGTACTTC. It is translated as CASSLVQSSYEQYF. The full variable domain, with the rest looked up from reference TRBV28 and TRBJ2-7, is DVKVTQSSRYLVKRTGEKVFLECVQDMDHENMFWYRQDPGLGLRLIYFSYDVKMKEKGDIPEGYSVSREKKERFSLILESASTNQTSMYLCASSLVQSSYEQYFGPGTRLTVT.

In its sample, this clone was seen once. The chain recombines TRBV9 with TRBJ2-7, with TRBD2 matching over 9 bases. Looked up from germline, CDR1 is SGDLS and CDR2 is YYNGEE. Trimming at V came to 3 bases and at J to 1 base, leaving 5 bases not matched to a gene. This CDR3 comprises 15 residues. The CDR3 loop reads CASSGSGSWSYEQYF. Here the CDR3 DNA reads TGTGCCAGCAGCGGTAGCGGGAGTTGGTCCTACGAGCAGTACTTC. The complete variable domain, with remaining parts taken from reference TRBV9 and TRBJ2-7, reads DSGVTQTPKHLITATGQRVTLRCSPRSGDLSVYWYQQSLDQGLQFLIQYYNGEERAKGNILERFSAQQFPDLHSELNLSSLELGDSALYFCASSGSGSWSYEQYFGPGTRLTVT.

V is TRBV10-3 and J is TRBJ2-7; 9 bases are a match to TRBD1. The CDR3 consists of 16 residues. CDR1 and CDR2 (germline): ENHRY, SYGVKD. With V trimmed by 6 bases and J by 0 bases, 9 bases remained unmatched. The CDR3 protein is CAIRTTPTGGSYEQYF. The CDR3 DNA is TGTGCCATCAGAACCACCCCGACAGGGGGCTCCTACGAGCAGTACTTC.

V is TRBV6-1 and J is TRBJ2-7, with D possibly TRBD2 on 6 matching bases. Between the trimmed V and J ends, which lost 3 bases and 7 bases, there was a span of 22 bases. Germline-derived CDR1 and CDR2 are MNHNS and SASEGT. The CDR3 is 16 residues long. The chain's CDR3 is CASSESSGDYTYEQYF. The CDR3 DNA is TGTGCCAGCAGTGAGAGTAGCGGAGACTATACTTATGAGCAGTACTTC.

CDR3 amino acids: CASSSHRDEQFF. CDR3 nucleotides: TGTGCCAGCAGCTCCCACAGGGATGAGCAGTTCTTC. This chain connects TRBV11-1 to TRBJ2-1, with a possible D match to TRBD1 (6 bases). The CDR3 runs 12 residues. Germline loops: CDR1 SGHAT, CDR2 FQDESV (reference sequence). Trimming took 4 bases from V and 8 from J, leaving 9 bases between them.

This clone appeared a few times. This sequence joins TRBV4-1 and TRBJ1-1; a weak D match, TRBD1 (5 bases). CDR1 and CDR2 from the germline V gene are MGHRA and YSYEKL. V lost 8 bases and J 0 bases, leaving 10 bases between the germline ends. This CDR3 has 13 amino acids. In DNA form, the CDR3 reads TGCGCCAGCCGGGCAGGGATGAACACTGAAGCTTTCTTT. This encodes CASRAGMNTEAFF.

The chain recombines TRBV27 with TRBJ2-7; no clear D. The CDR3 sequence is 13 residues long. The V end was cut by 0 bases, the J end by 4 bases, with 7 bases between. CDR1 and CDR2 (germline): MNHEY, SMNVEV (reference sequence). CDR3 region: CASSLSGLYEQYF. As DNA, the CDR3 is TGTGCCAGCAGTTTATCCGGGTTGTACGAGCAGTACTTC.

The V and J genes are TRBV5-6 and TRBJ1-1, with 12 bases that match TRBD1. Germline CDR1 SGHDT, CDR2 YYEEEE. This CDR3 comprises 16 residues. J gave up 3 bases and V 3 bases, and 6 bases lay outside the gene matches. The CDR3 is CASSSAGTGGYTEAFF. In DNA form, the CDR3 reads TGTGCCAGCAGCTCCGCCGGGACAGGGGGCTACACTGAAGCTTTCTTT.

The CDR3 here is CASSQDSASGSYEQYF. CDR3 DNA: TGTGCCAGCAGCCAAGATAGCGCTAGCGGGAGCTACGAGCAGTACTTC. The chain employs TRBV4-2 and TRBJ2-7, with TRBD2 identical over 10 bases. There are 16 residues in the CDR3. Trimming removed 0 bases from V and 3 bases from J; junction bases left unmatched: 5. Germline V gene lookup returns CDR1 LGHNA and CDR2 YNFKEQ.

The count of this clone is one. The rearrangement links TRBV27 to TRBJ2-2, with TRBD2 matching over 9 bases. V lost 6 bases, J lost 3 bases, and 5 bases stayed unmatched. The CDR3 covers 15 residues. The V gene's germline CDR1 is MNHEY and CDR2 SMNVEV (reference sequence). This CDR3 reads CASSRLAVDTGELFF. CDR3 coding DNA: TGTGCCAGCAGCCGACTAGCGGTTGACACCGGGGAGCTGTTTTTT.